This TCR beta chain was observed in a study of blood T cell repertoires in COVID-19 (dated by TCRdb to the early 2020s). About the investigation overall: Samples from collaborators originated in the United States, Italy and Spain and spanned both the acute and convalescent phases of COVID-19. The prospective study material was composed of cDNA or gDNA derived from T cells, B-cell-depleted T cells, or PBMCs. The dataset comprised deeply sampled blood TCRbeta repertoires from subjects exposed to, actively infected with, or recovered from COVID-19. The repertoires were released in a freely available public database intended as a resource for research on the immune response to SARS-CoV-2. Samples came from the ongoing ImmuneRACE study (first 160 participants) plus 1,254 subjects from 6 global collaborators. Nearly every sample came with metadata listing a de-identified subject ID, COVID-19 status, age in years and sex. Where HLA class I and class II types were available, the types were taken from metadata supplied by the sample provider, not from assay-based typing. Study-wide findings and limitations: How much clinical and demographic metadata was included differed by source and by participant, and the metadata was provided uncurated.

Note on this clone: Its antigen has not been determined. Per-base quality was not reported, and no clone a single base away is much larger than it. This sample also contains other DNA sequences that code for the same CDR3.

Taken from cysteine to phenylalanine, the CDR3 has 13 residues. The sequence is cut down to CDR3 DNA, 39 bases in frame from base 1. V loses 6 bases of germline sequence and J loses 4 bases, and the interval between the two ends is 10 bases. CDR1 is given as MNHEY and CDR2 as SMNVEV, both from the germline V gene (reference sequence). The collaborating institutions used their own protocols to collect whole blood in K2EDTA tubes. For TCRbeta analysis, collaborators shipped samples in one of three forms: frozen whole blood, isolated PBMCs, or DNA extracted from either of those sample types. TCRbeta CDR3 regions were amplified from genomic DNA using the immunoSEQ Assay, a bias-controlled multiplex PCR. The original pipeline was this. Nucleated cell counts per sample were estimated from amplification of reference gene primers within the assay. To quantify the absolute abundance of each unique TCRbeta CDR3 rearrangement, sequence reads were collapsed and filtered. Productive Simpson clonality was computed per sample as the square root of Simpson's diversity index over productive rearrangements. The clones in this table, taken by TCRdb from immuneACCESS, are in-frame only. Not every clone is retained; where verified, under half of the shortfall comes from an unresolved V gene, and the cause of the rest is unknown. V and J calls plus clone size are reproduced from that table; the DNA served to infer D and trimming. The table for this sample lists 81,000 or so clones; roughly four fifths of them were counted only once. In total, the top ten clones hold around 13% of the sample.

Sequencing input: peripheral blood. Rearrangement joined TRBV27 to TRBJ2-1; perhaps TRBD2 is the D gene, with 6 bases matching. This clonotype was sampled from a human donor in a cohort sampled during active COVID-19. The nucleotides read TGTGCCAGCAGCTTCCGGGGGTACAATGAGCAGTTCTTC. It encodes CASSFRGYNEQFF.